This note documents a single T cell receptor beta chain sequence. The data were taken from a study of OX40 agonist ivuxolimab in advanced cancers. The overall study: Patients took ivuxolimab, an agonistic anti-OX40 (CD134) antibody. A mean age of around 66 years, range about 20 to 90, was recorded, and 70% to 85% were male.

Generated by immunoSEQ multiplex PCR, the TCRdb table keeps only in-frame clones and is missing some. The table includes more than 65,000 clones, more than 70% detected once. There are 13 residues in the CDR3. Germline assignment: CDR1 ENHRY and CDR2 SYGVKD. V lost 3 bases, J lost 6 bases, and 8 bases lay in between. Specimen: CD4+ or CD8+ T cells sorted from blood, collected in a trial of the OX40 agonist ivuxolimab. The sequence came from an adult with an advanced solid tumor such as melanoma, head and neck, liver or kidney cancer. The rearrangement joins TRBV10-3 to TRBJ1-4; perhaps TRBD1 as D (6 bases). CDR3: CAISDRGDEKLFF. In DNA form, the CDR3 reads TGTGCCATCAGTGACAGGGGAGATGAAAAACTGTTTTTT.